One TCR beta chain is described in this entry. No antigen is known for it. No per-base quality is available; no much larger clone lies one base away. This sample was taken from a study of T-cell reconstitution after alpha-beta-depleted transplantation in children (dated by TCRdb to 2015 to 2016). For the study in its entirety: Using TCR repertoire profiling, the study quantitatively followed how T-cell immune reconstitution unfolded in children after TCRalphabeta/CD19-depleted allogeneic hematopoietic cell transplantation.

The library came from PCR. Sequencing instrument: Illumina HiSeq 2500. TCR library preparation used molecular barcoding, with unique molecular identifiers applied to normalize quantification of the TCRbeta repertoire. TCRdb applied fastp at Q25 and MiXCR to the public reads, then kept only in-frame beta chains. CDR3 protein sequences are deduplicated, and each keeps its most common genes and DNA. Counted in this sample were about 640,000 distinct CDR3 sequences; about 15% of them appeared once. The ten biggest clones cover 1.1% of the sample. The starting material was PBMCs from the stem cell graft donor, obtained from the stem cell graft. The clonotype comes from a human donor who donated a stem cell graft to a child with acute myeloid leukemia.

The DNA is as follows: TGTGCCAGCAGTACGACAGGGGGCTCAAAAGAAAAACTGTTTTTT. The resulting protein is CASSTTGGSKEKLFF. The chain joins TRBV6-1 to TRBJ1-4, with 10 bases aligning to TRBD1. From a lookup of the germline V gene, CDR1 and CDR2 are MNHNS and SASEGT. After removal of 5 bases from V and 8 bases from J, the junction retains 8 bases not matched to a gene. Reading from cysteine to phenylalanine, the CDR3 counts 15 amino acids. The entry retains the CDR3 DNA only, 45 bases that are in frame from base 1.